The 11 T cell receptor beta chains given below trace back to one sample, sequenced in a study of blood T cell repertoires in COVID-19. This table comes from immunoSEQ multiplex PCR, and its TCRdb copy is limited to in-frame clones, with some not included. The sample includes 200,000 to 300,000 clones, 80% to 90% of them seen just once. Sequenced material: PBMCs or T cells enriched from blood (not recorded which). The receptors were gathered from a woman aged 25 to 39 with acute COVID-19.

This clone was detected only once. The genes are TRBV4-1 and TRBJ2-7; 7 bases align to TRBD1. The CDR3 runs 13 residues. The germline CDR1 and CDR2 sequences are MGHRA and YSYEKL. The V gene end was trimmed by 8 bases and the J gene end by 1 base; junction bases not matched to a gene: 5. In DNA form, the CDR3 reads TGCGCCAGCCGATCGACAGGGTCCTACGAGCAGTACTTC. This translates into CASRSTGSYEQYF.

The chain carries TRBV30 and TRBJ1-6; TRBD1 might be the D (6 bases). The CDR3 totals 14 residues. CDR1 and CDR2 (germline): GTSNPN, SVGIG (reference sequence). V gave up 0 bases and J gave up 7 bases, with 10 bases separating them. The CDR3 reads CAWSVGQGNSPLHF. CDR3 in DNA: TGTGCCTGGAGTGTAGGTCAGGGGAATTCACCCCTCCACTTT. Full variable domain (rest looked up from reference TRBV30 and TRBJ1-6): SQTIHQWPATLVQPVGSPLSLECTVEGTSNPNLYWYRQAAGRGLQLLFYSVGIGQISSEVPQNLSASRPQDRQFILSSKKLLLSDSGFYLCAWSVGQGNSPLHFGNGTRLTVT.

This rearrangement joins TRBV9 to TRBJ1-5; D gene uncertain. In germline, CDR1 is SGDLS, CDR2 YYNGEE. The CDR3 has 15 amino acids. The germline V and J ends were trimmed by 0 bases and 3 bases, with 10 bases remaining between them. DNA of the CDR3: TGTGCCAGCAGCGTAGTGGTGGGAGACAATCAGCCCCAGCATTTT. Amino acid sequence: CASSVVVGDNQPQHF.

The CDR3 is CASSRTGAYGYTF. The CDR3 region has the DNA TGTGCCAGCAGTCGAACAGGGGCCTATGGCTACACCTTC. The chain joins TRBV7-8 to TRBJ1-2, with 7 nucleotides matching TRBD1. This CDR3 has 13 residues. The junction had 5 bases not matched to a gene; V was cut back by 6 bases and J by 4 bases. Germline CDR1 SGHVS, CDR2 FQNEAQ. Together with reference TRBV7-8 and TRBJ1-2, the CDR3 gives the full variable domain: GAGVSQSPRYKVAKRGQDVALRCDPISGHVSLFWYQQALGQGPEFLTYFQNEAQLDKSGLPSDRFFAERPEGSVSTLKIQRTQQEDSAVYLCASSRTGAYGYTFGSGTRLTVV.

This clone was counted once. The chain has TRBV4-3 and TRBJ1-3; D ambiguous. The CDR3 is 15 residues long. Germline V CDR1 and CDR2: LGHNA, YSLEER. Trimming shortened V by 0 bases and J by 2 bases, and 8 bases separated the two germline ends. The DNA for the CDR3 is TGCGCCAGCAGCCAAGATATAACAGCTGGAAACACCATATATTTT. Protein sequence: CASSQDITAGNTIYF.

CDR3 sequence reads: CASSEMTSGLEQYF. In DNA, the CDR3 is TGTGCCAGCTCAGAAATGACTAGCGGGCTCGAGCAGTACTTC. The rearrangement uses TRBV18 and TRBJ2-7; TRBD2 matches at 10 bases. Germline CDR1 is KGHSH and CDR2 is LQKENI. Trimming at V came to 5 bases and at J to 6 bases, leaving 7 bases not matched to a gene. The CDR3 is made up of 14 amino acids. The full variable domain, completed using reference TRBV18 and TRBJ2-7, is NAGVMQNPRHLVRRRGQEARLRCSPMKGHSHVYWYRQLPEEGLKFMVYLQKENIIDESGMPKERFSAEFPKEGPSILRIQQVVRGDSAAYFCASSEMTSGLEQYFGPGTRLTVT.

As for this clone: This CDR3 is also generated by other DNA sequences in the sample. The chain couples TRBV19 to TRBJ1-1, with D possibly being TRBD1 (5 bases). V was shortened by 2 bases and J by 2 bases, with 6 bases between the two germline ends. This CDR3 is 13 amino acids long. Per germline, CDR1 LNHDA and CDR2 SQIVND (reference sequence). The CDR3 loop is CASSITGNTEAFF. The DNA for the CDR3 is TGTGCCAGTAGTATAACAGGCAACACTGAAGCTTTCTTT.

The gene calls are TRBV12-3 or TRBV12-4 and TRBJ1-1, with 10 bases that match TRBD1. V shed 5 bases, J shed 6 bases, and the junction held 3 bases outside the gene matches. This CDR3 comprises 13 residues. The CDR3 sequence is CASSGTGDPEAFF. The DNA of the CDR3 is TGTGCCAGCAGTGGGACAGGGGACCCTGAAGCTTTCTTT.

CDR3 amino acids: CASSFITEETQYF. The CDR3 DNA reads as TGTGCCAGCAGTTTTATAACGGAAGAGACCCAGTACTTC. The rearrangement joins TRBV7-9 to TRBJ2-5, with D unresolved. This CDR3 comprises 13 residues. CDR1 SEHNR and CDR2 FQNEAQ come from the germline V gene (reference sequence). V was cut by 6 bases and J by 3 bases, with 11 bases left in between.

The V and J genes are TRBV5-6 and TRBJ1-2; D not certain. Trimming pared 0 bases from V and 0 bases from J, leaving 9 bases between. Germline CDR1 is SGHDT and CDR2 is YYEEEE. The length of the CDR3 is 15 residues. CDR3 nucleotides: TGTGCCAGCAGCTTGGCCTTCGGGACTAACTATGGCTACACCTTC. Residues: CASSLAFGTNYGYTF.

The genes are TRBV10-2 and TRBJ1-1; 9 nucleotides line up with TRBD1. CDR1 is WSHSY and CDR2 is SAAADI in the germline V gene. The CDR3 consists of 15 residues. V gave up 6 bases and J gave up 1 base; unmatched junction bases: 6. CDR3 DNA: TGCGCCAGCAGAGGGGGGACAGGGTGGAACACTGAAGCTTTCTTT. Its translation is CASRGGTGWNTEAFF.